Listed here are 25 T cell receptor beta chains from one sample, sequenced in a study of T cells in Graves' hyperthyroidism and ophthalmopathy. The investigators amplified TCR beta CDR3 regions from RNA transcripts. During a first-round RT-PCR of the TCR CDR3, the HTBI primer set was used. TCRdb re-derived calls from the multiplex PCR reads in MiXCR, one entry per CDR3 protein. The data contain about 180,000 distinct CDR3 sequences, 9.4% of them seen just once; the ten biggest clones take up more than 20%. Sequenced input: blood. These receptors originate from a young woman with Graves' hyperthyroidism that later progressed to Graves' ophthalmopathy.

The table lists this clonotype with many counts. The rearrangement links TRBV2 to TRBJ1-5, with D possibly matching TRBD1 (6 bases). Trimming took off 7 bases at V and 4 bases at J, with 17 bases between the two ends. The CDR3 covers 15 residues. Germline assignment: CDR1 SNHLY and CDR2 FYNNEI. This chain's CDR3 is CASTGGPTGNQPQHF. DNA of the CDR3: TGTGCCAGCACCGGGGGGCCAACAGGGAATCAGCCCCAGCATTTT.

In its sample, this clonotype was seen many times. V gene TRBV2 combines with J gene TRBJ2-2; D may be TRBD2 (6 bases). The CDR3 is 14 amino acids. Trimming pared 7 bases from V and 4 bases from J, leaving 13 bases between. CDR1 is SNHLY, CDR2 FYNNEI, per germline. The CDR3 bases are TGTGCCAGCATTCTTTCTAGCGCCACCGGGGAGCTGTTTTTT. Its protein product is CASILSSATGELFF. The whole variable domain, remainder taken from reference TRBV2 and TRBJ2-2, is EPEVTQTPSHQVTQMGQEVILRCVPISNHLYFYWYRQILGQKVEFLVSFYNNEISEKSEIFDDQFSVERPDGSNFTLKIRSTKLEDSAMYFCASILSSATGELFFGEGSRLTVL.

This clonotype was recorded many times. This chain links TRBV20-1 with TRBJ1-1, with TRBD1 identical over 7 bases. CDR1 DFQATT and CDR2 SNEGSKA come from the germline V gene (reference sequence). Losses at the gene ends were 6 bases for V and 5 bases for J; bases not matched to a gene: 6. CDR3 size: 12 residues. CDR3 protein: CSARQGGTEAFF. CDR3 bases: TGCAGTGCAAGACAGGGTGGGACTGAAGCTTTCTTT.

The sample holds a few counts of this clonotype. The chain is built from TRBV3-1 and TRBJ1-5; D unresolved. This CDR3 contains 14 residues. Trimming left V 4 bases short and J 6 bases short, with 13 bases between. Germline CDR1 LGHDT, CDR2 YNNKEL (reference sequence). The CDR3 is CASSRHVGSQPQHF. The CDR3, as DNA: TGTGCCAGCAGCCGGCATGTGGGCAGTCAGCCCCAGCATTTT.

This clonotype was counted ten times or more. This chain uses TRBV6-1 with TRBJ2-3; D not resolved. Germline values: CDR1 MNHNS, CDR2 SASEGT. The CDR3 is 14 amino acids. The V end was cut by 4 bases, the J end by 5 bases, with 13 bases between. CDR3 region: CASSGPGTRDTQYF. CDR3 nucleotides: TGTGCCAGCAGTGGACCTGGCACCCGAGATACGCAGTATTTT.

This clonotype was seen repeatedly, ten times or more. The V and J genes are TRBV9 and TRBJ2-3; a weak D match, TRBD2 (6 bases). Trimming removed 0 bases from V and 4 bases from J, with 9 bases in between. The CDR3 covers 14 residues. Germline values: CDR1 SGDLS, CDR2 YYNGEE. The CDR3 nucleotides are TGTGCCAGCAGCGTAGACGGGGGAGCAGATACGCAGTATTTT. This sequence encodes CASSVDGGADTQYF. The whole variable domain, remainder taken from reference TRBV9 and TRBJ2-3, is DSGVTQTPKHLITATGQRVTLRCSPRSGDLSVYWYQQSLDQGLQFLIQYYNGEERAKGNILERFSAQQFPDLHSELNLSSLELGDSALYFCASSVDGGADTQYFGPGTRLTVL.

V is TRBV5-1 and J is TRBJ1-2; D not resolved. The germline V gene has CDR1 SGHRS and CDR2 YFSETQ. V was clipped by 2 bases and J by 3 bases, with 8 bases between them. The CDR3 is 13 amino acids. DNA for the CDR3: TGCGCCAGCAGCTTTGAGGATGACTATGGCTACACCTTC. The encoded protein is CASSFEDDYGYTF.

This clonotype was recorded many times. The V and J genes are TRBV29-1 and TRBJ2-1, with a possible D match to TRBD2 (6 bases). This CDR3 spans 14 amino acids. V was shortened by 4 bases and J by 1 base, with 11 bases between the two germline ends. Germline lookup yields CDR1 SQVTM and CDR2 ANQGSEA. CDR3 coding DNA: TGCAGCGTTGCGAGGAGGGCATCCTACAATGAGCAGTTCTTC. This sequence encodes CSVARRASYNEQFF.

This clonotype came up many times. This chain uses TRBV18 with TRBJ2-3, with TRBD2 identical over 7 bases. Trimming at V came to 3 bases and at J to 8 bases, leaving 2 bases not matched to a gene. This CDR3 has 12 amino acids. Looked up from germline, CDR1 is KGHSH and CDR2 is LQKENI. The CDR3 region is CASSPIAGTQYF. The CDR3, as DNA: TGTGCCAGCTCACCCATAGCGGGTACGCAGTATTTT.

This clonotype was counted many times. V is TRBV20-1 and J is TRBJ2-3, with 9 bases matching TRBD2. The germline gives CDR1 DFQATT, CDR2 SNEGSKA (reference sequence). The ends lost 5 bases at V and 1 base at J; junction bases unmatched: 13. The CDR3 length is 17 residues. CDR3 sequence (DNA): TGCAGTGCTCCCGGCGGGGGGGTCACTGGTGGCACAGATACGCAGTATTTT. Translation gives CSAPGGGVTGGTDTQYF.

This clonotype occurred a few times. This rearrangement joins TRBV27 to TRBJ1-6; D is uncertain. Trimming pared 3 bases from V and 6 bases from J, leaving 9 bases between. Looked up from germline, CDR1 is MNHEY and CDR2 is SMNVEV (reference sequence). The CDR3 consists of 14 residues. CDR3 DNA sequence: TGTGCCAGCAGTTTTGGATCAAGTAATTCACCCCTCCACTTT. This codes for CASSFGSSNSPLHF.

The rearrangement joins TRBV10-3 to TRBJ2-7, with a weak D call TRBD1 (8 bases). Germline loops: CDR1 ENHRY, CDR2 SYGVKD. The CDR3 is 15 amino acids. V gave up 7 bases and J gave up 0 bases, with 16 bases separating them. CDR3 region: CAITSGTGASYEQYF. The CDR3 nucleotides read TGTGCCATCACCAGCGGGACAGGAGCCTCCTACGAGCAGTACTTC.

The table lists this clonotype with many counts. The chain recombines TRBV20-1 with TRBJ1-2; D is unclear. The germline V gene has CDR1 DFQATT and CDR2 SNEGSKA (reference sequence). The CDR3 contains 13 residues. V dropped 0 bases and J dropped 1 base, with 6 bases sitting between them. CDR3 loop: CSARDPLNYGYTF. Here the CDR3 DNA reads TGCAGTGCTAGAGATCCGCTTAACTATGGCTACACCTTC.

This clonotype showed up many times. The genes are TRBV25-1 and TRBJ1-6; D perhaps matches TRBD1 (6 bases). Trimming pared 6 bases from V and 10 bases from J, leaving 22 bases between. CDR1 and CDR2 (germline): MGHDK, SYGVNS. The CDR3 runs 16 residues. The CDR3: CASSTETGGGGSPLHF. DNA for the CDR3: TGTGCCAGCAGCACGGAAACGGGGGGGGGCGGATCACCCCTCCACTTT.

This clonotype was seen a handful of times. This chain connects TRBV20-1 to TRBJ1-2; 7 bases line up with TRBD1. V lost 0 bases and J lost 0; bases outside the gene matches: 10. Germline V gene lookup returns CDR1 DFQATT and CDR2 SNEGSKA (reference sequence). The CDR3 is made up of 17 amino acids. The CDR3 coding sequence is TGCAGTGCTAGAGATAGACAGGGTGGGGGTTCTAACTATGGCTACACCTTC. Its protein is CSARDRQGGGSNYGYTF.

This chain links TRBV3-1 with TRBJ2-1; D remains unclear. The V end lost 2 bases, the J end lost 0 bases, and 8 bases lay between the germline ends. The V gene's germline CDR1 is LGHDT and CDR2 YNNKEL (reference sequence). The CDR3 runs 15 residues. The CDR3 coding sequence is TGTGCCAGCAGCCAATCAACGAGCTCCTACAATGAGCAGTTCTTC. Translated: CASSQSTSSYNEQFF.

The sample holds many counts of this clonotype. The V call is TRBV2, the J call TRBJ2-6; D is perhaps TRBD1 (6 bases). CDR1 is SNHLY, CDR2 FYNNEI, per germline. The CDR3 contains 17 residues. Trimming stripped 2 bases from V and 4 bases from J, with 15 bases between. CDR3 protein: CASSEQQGIAGANVLTF. The CDR3 region has the DNA TGTGCCAGCAGTGAACAACAGGGAATCGCGGGGGCCAACGTCCTGACTTTC.

With respect to this clonotype: One end of the junction does not line up with germline, which may come from a read error. The chain has TRBV7-9 and TRBJ2-3; D unresolved. Per germline, CDR1 SEHNR and CDR2 FQNEAQ (reference sequence). The CDR3 is 13 residues long. CDR3 region: CAGSALGLDTQYF. For the CDR3, the DNA is TGTGCCGGCAGCGCCTTGGGTTTAGATACGCAGTATTTT.

This clonotype came up many times. The chain joins TRBV6-1 to TRBJ2-1; a weak D match, TRBD2 (5 bases). CDR3 length: 15 amino acids. The V gene's germline CDR1 is MNHNS and CDR2 SASEGT. V was shortened by 6 bases and J by 0 bases, with 12 bases between the two germline ends. CDR3 in amino acids: CASSFLGSSYNEQFF. DNA of the CDR3: TGTGCCAGCAGCTTCCTTGGGAGCTCCTACAATGAGCAGTTCTTC.

Ten or more counts support this clonotype. J is TRBJ1-5 and V is TRBV7-8, with D perhaps TRBD1 (5 bases). Germline V lookup: CDR1 SGHVS, CDR2 FQNEAQ. Trimming removed 2 bases at V and 0 bases at J, with 20 bases between. The CDR3 covers 19 residues. The CDR3 sequence: CASSLSINLGQNSNQPQHF. The CDR3 DNA follows: TGTGCCAGCAGCTTATCAATAAATCTCGGACAAAATAGCAATCAGCCCCAGCATTTT.

This clonotype came up many times. This chain links TRBV2 with TRBJ2-7; 9 positions match TRBD1. The CDR3 sequence is 15 residues long. V shed 6 bases, J shed 5 bases, and the junction held 11 bases outside the gene matches. Looked up from germline, CDR1 is SNHLY and CDR2 is FYNNEI. CDR3: CASRPPGTGINEQYF. The CDR3 coding sequence is TGTGCCAGCAGACCACCCGGGACAGGGATTAACGAGCAGTACTTC.

There are many counts of this clonotype. The chain carries TRBV30 and TRBJ2-3, with 8 bases lining up with TRBD2. CDR1 and CDR2 (germline): GTSNPN, SVGIG (reference sequence). After removal of 3 bases from V and 3 bases from J, the junction contained 5 bases not matched to a gene. The length of the CDR3 is 14 residues. CDR3 amino acids: CAWRPGLVTDTQYF. The CDR3 DNA reads TGTGCCTGGAGACCGGGACTAGTGACAGATACGCAGTATTTT.

This clonotype was seen only a few times. The V call is TRBV7-6, the J call TRBJ1-4; tentative D call: TRBD1 (5 bases). The CDR3 contains 15 residues. Per the germline V gene, CDR1 is SGHVS and CDR2 is FNYEAQ. The V gene lost 4 bases and the J gene lost 3 bases, with 12 bases spanning the gap. CDR3 sequence: CASSSAGRPNEKLFF. Here the CDR3 DNA reads TGTGCCAGCAGCTCTGCAGGGCGCCCTAATGAAAAACTGTTTTTT.

There are many counts of this clonotype. The CDR3 is CASSQVPSGGYEQYF. CDR3 DNA: TGTGCCAGCAGCCAAGTACCTAGCGGGGGTTACGAGCAGTACTTC. The chain uses TRBV3-1 and TRBJ2-7; 10 nucleotides match TRBD2. Germline CDR1 LGHDT, CDR2 YNNKEL (reference sequence). This CDR3 spans 15 amino acids. V was clipped by 1 base and J by 4 bases; unmatched bases: 4.

CDR3 in amino acids: CAWSVRGLQPQHF. Here the CDR3 DNA reads TGTGCCTGGAGTGTAAGGGGGCTGCAGCCCCAGCATTTT. The chain carries TRBV30 and TRBJ1-5; 7 nucleotides match TRBD1. This CDR3 spans 13 amino acids. CDR1 is GTSNPN, CDR2 SVGIG, per germline (reference sequence). After removal of 0 bases from V and 7 bases from J, the junction contained 3 bases not matched to a gene.